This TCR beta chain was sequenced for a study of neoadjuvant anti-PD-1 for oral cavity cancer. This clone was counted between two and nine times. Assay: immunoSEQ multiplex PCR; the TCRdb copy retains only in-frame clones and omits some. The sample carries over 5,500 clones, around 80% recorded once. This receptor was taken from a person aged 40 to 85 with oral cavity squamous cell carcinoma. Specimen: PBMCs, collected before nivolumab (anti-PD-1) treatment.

CDR3: CASSGSGANVLTF. The CDR3 DNA follows: TGTGCCAGCAGTGGATCTGGGGCCAACGTCCTGACTTTC. The chain carries TRBV6-1 and TRBJ2-6; D is ambiguous. The CDR3 has 13 residues. The V end was cut by 4 bases, the J end by 1 base, with 2 bases between. Germline V gene lookup returns CDR1 MNHNS and CDR2 SASEGT.